This T cell receptor (beta chain) came from a study of human T cells and chemical hapten exposure. The overall study: The scalp of each patient received a weekly diphenylcyclopropenone dose for the full roughly 25-week study. Regarding the study as a whole: The study found expanded TCRs formed significantly more large CDR3 similarity clusters than controls. TCRs whose frequency exceeded 1 in 1000 remained the same following DPC sensitization.

At least ten counts were recorded for this clonotype. Its antigen is currently unknown. Trimming removed 0 bases from V and 7 bases from J, with 15 bases in between. Germline CDR1 LGHDT, CDR2 YNNKEL (reference sequence). This CDR3 has 15 residues. Each CDR3 protein gets one entry after TCRdb re-called the RACE reads with MiXCR. The sample comprises about 100,000 distinct CDR3 sequences, 11% of which are singletons, and 3.2% rests with the top ten. The time point: patch test 2, 6 weeks after DPC sensitization. The treatment was: therapeutic diphenylcyclopropenone sensitization with weekly scalp DPC. This sequence joins TRBV3-1 and TRBJ1-2; D is undetermined. Sample: whole blood, taken in connection with sensitization to the hapten diphenylcyclopropenone (DPC). The clonotype comes from a woman in her 40s with alopecia areata. Some clones in this sample may be carry-over from other donors' samples. DNA of the CDR3: TGTGCCAGCAGCCAAGATTCTACAGCTCGCTCTGGCTACACCTTC. Its protein is CASSQDSTARSGYTF.